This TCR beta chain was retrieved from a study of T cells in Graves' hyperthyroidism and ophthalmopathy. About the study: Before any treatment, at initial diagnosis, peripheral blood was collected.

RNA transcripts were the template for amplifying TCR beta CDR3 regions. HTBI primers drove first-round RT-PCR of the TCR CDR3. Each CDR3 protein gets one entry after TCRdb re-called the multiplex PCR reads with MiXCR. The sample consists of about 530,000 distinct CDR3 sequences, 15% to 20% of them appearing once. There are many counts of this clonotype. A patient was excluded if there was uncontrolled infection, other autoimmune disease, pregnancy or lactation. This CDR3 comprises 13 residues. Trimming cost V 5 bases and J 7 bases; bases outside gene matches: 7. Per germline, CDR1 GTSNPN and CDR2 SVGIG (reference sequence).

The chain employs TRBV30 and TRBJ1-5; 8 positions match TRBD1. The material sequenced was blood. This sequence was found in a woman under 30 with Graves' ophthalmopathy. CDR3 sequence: CAWEDRVGQPQHF. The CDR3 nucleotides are TGTGCCTGGGAGGACAGGGTCGGGCAGCCCCAGCATTTT.